This passage covers 27 T cell receptor beta chains from one sample sequenced in a study of blood T cell repertoires in COVID-19. Data came from immunoSEQ multiplex PCR; TCRdb stores just in-frame clones and leaves some out. The sample gives around 95,000 clones, about 88% of which show up once; less than 8.5% is in the top ten. The specimen sequenced was peripheral blood. These receptors originate from a man between 25 and 39 years old in a cohort sampled during active COVID-19.

This clone was seen at least ten times. The genes are TRBV19 and TRBJ1-1; TRBD1 matches at 8 bases. V shed 0 bases, J shed 11 bases, and the junction held 5 bases outside the gene matches. Germline V gene lookup returns CDR1 LNHDA and CDR2 SQIVND (reference sequence). The CDR3 has 13 amino acids. The CDR3 loop reads CASSIDPGQDAFF. The CDR3 DNA follows: TGTGCCAGTAGTATAGATCCGGGACAGGATGCTTTCTTT.

This chain joins TRBV5-1 and TRBJ2-3, with D possibly being TRBD1 (5 bases). The CDR3 has 16 amino acids. V was trimmed by 1 base and J by 2 bases, leaving 14 bases between them. Germline lookup yields CDR1 SGHRS and CDR2 YFSETQ. The CDR3 protein is CASSLKQAIITDTQYF. The CDR3 nucleotides are TGCGCCAGCAGCTTGAAACAGGCCATTATCACAGATACGCAGTATTTT.

The chain combines TRBV5-4 with TRBJ2-7; 8 bases fit TRBD2. Losses at the gene ends were 2 bases for V and 2 bases for J; bases not matched to a gene: 9. In germline, CDR1 is SGHNT, CDR2 YYREEE (reference sequence). The CDR3 covers 16 residues. This chain's CDR3 is CASSFGGERPTYEQYF. CDR3 sequence (DNA): TGTGCCAGCAGCTTCGGGGGGGAACGGCCTACCTACGAGCAGTACTTC.

The chain links TRBV7-2 to TRBJ2-7; TRBD1 agrees at 7 bases. Germline CDR1 reads SGHTA; CDR2 reads FQGNSA. The CDR3 is 14 amino acids. V lost 5 bases to trimming and J lost 1 base; unmatched junction nucleotides: 5. The CDR3 sequence: CASSPQDRSYEQYF. CDR3 bases: TGTGCCAGCAGCCCTCAGGACAGGTCCTACGAGCAGTACTTC. The full variable domain, completed using reference TRBV7-2 and TRBJ2-7, is GAGVSQSPSNKVTEKGKDVELRCDPISGHTALYWYRQSLGQGLEFLIYFQGNSAPDKSGLPSDRFSAERTGGSVSTLTIQRTQQEDSAVYLCASSPQDRSYEQYFGPGTRLTVT.

The chain has TRBV2 and TRBJ2-3; 14 bases are a match to TRBD2. There are 19 residues in the CDR3. Germline CDR1 reads SNHLY; CDR2 reads FYNNEI. Germline trimming cut 4 bases from V and 0 bases from J; bases unmatched to any gene: 9. CDR3: CASSAGLAGVPTSTDTQYF. The DNA for the CDR3 is TGTGCCAGCAGTGCGGGACTAGCGGGGGTTCCTACTAGCACAGATACGCAGTATTTT.

The V call is TRBV6-6, the J call TRBJ1-4; 10 bases are a match to TRBD1. Unmatched junction bases numbered 5, after V lost 2 bases and J lost 8 bases. Germline V lookup: CDR1 MNHNY, CDR2 SVGAGI (reference sequence). This CDR3 is built from 15 residues. CDR3 in amino acids: CASSYDGTGEEKLFF. CDR3 DNA: TGTGCCAGCAGTTACGACGGGACAGGGGAGGAAAAACTGTTTTTT.

The chain employs TRBV5-1 and TRBJ2-1, with D possibly TRBD1 on 6 matching bases. Trimming took off 0 bases at V and 4 bases at J, with 14 bases between the two ends. The CDR3 loop spans 16 amino acids. CDR1 SGHRS and CDR2 YFSETQ come from the germline V gene. Here the CDR3 DNA reads TGCGCCAGCAGCTTGGCCACAGGGAGTACTTACAATGAGCAGTTCTTC. Protein sequence: CASSLATGSTYNEQFF.

CDR3 loop: CASRLARGVGGLAKNIQYF. The CDR3 DNA sequence: TGTGCAAGTCGCTTAGCGAGGGGAGTGGGAGGATTAGCCAAAAACATTCAGTACTTC. The chain employs TRBV12-2 and TRBJ2-4; the table's D gene call, TRBD2, was not cross checked with the DNA. TRBV12-2 represents a pseudogene. There are 19 residues in the CDR3.

V gene TRBV11-3 combines with J gene TRBJ2-2; 7 bases line up with TRBD1. The trim removed 5 bases at V and 0 bases at J, leaving 3 bases unmatched. In germline, CDR1 is SGHNT, CDR2 YENEEA. This CDR3 is built from 15 residues. CDR3 DNA sequence: TGTGCCAGCAGCCCGGGACAGCCGAACACCGGGGAGCTGTTTTTT. This translates into CASSPGQPNTGELFF.

The V call is TRBV11-2, the J call TRBJ2-4, with 14 bases fitting TRBD2. The CDR3 length is 16 residues. Germline CDR1 and CDR2: SGHAT and FQNNGV. The ends lost 5 bases at V and 7 bases at J; junction bases unmatched: 7. The CDR3 sequence: CASSLGTSGGRNIQYF. The CDR3 DNA reads as TGTGCCAGCAGCCTGGGGACTAGCGGGGGTAGGAACATTCAGTACTTC.

The chain has TRBV9 and TRBJ1-4, with D possibly being TRBD1 (6 bases). Per the germline V gene, CDR1 is SGDLS and CDR2 is YYNGEE. Trimming took 1 base from V and 5 from J, leaving 9 bases between them. The CDR3 has 14 residues. The CDR3 loop is CASSVTGQNEKLFF. CDR3 DNA: TGTGCCAGCAGCGTAACAGGACAGAATGAAAAACTGTTTTTT.

The J gene is TRBJ1-1, the V gene TRBV7-9; TRBD1 might be the D (5 bases). The germline V and J ends were trimmed by 5 bases and 1 base, with 14 bases remaining between them. The germline V gene encodes CDR1 SEHNR and CDR2 FQNEAQ (reference sequence). The CDR3 is 15 amino acids. The CDR3: CASSGHRLTNTEAFF. CDR3 nucleotide sequence: TGTGCCAGCAGCGGCCACAGGCTAACGAACACTGAAGCTTTCTTT.

The CDR3, as DNA: TGCAGTGCTAGTCCCATAGAGGTCAGCTATGGCTACACCTTC. Translated: CSASPIEVSYGYTF. The chain couples TRBV20-1 to TRBJ1-2; D unresolved. V was clipped by 3 bases and J by 4 bases, with 15 bases between them. CDR3 length equals 14 residues. Germline V gives CDR1 DFQATT, CDR2 SNEGSKA (reference sequence).

The V call is TRBV19, the J call TRBJ2-3, with 7 bases fitting TRBD2. CDR1 and CDR2 from the germline V gene are LNHDA and SQIVND (reference sequence). The CDR3 totals 16 residues. With V trimmed by 6 bases and J by 2 bases, 11 bases remained unmatched. Here the CDR3 reads CASRNPSGVNTDTQYF. The CDR3, as DNA: TGTGCCAGTAGGAACCCAAGCGGGGTTAACACAGATACGCAGTATTTT.

This rearrangement joins TRBV23-1 to TRBJ2-7, with D maybe TRBD2 (5 bases). TRBV23-1 counts as an open reading frame of uncertain function. The CDR3 contains 18 residues. V lost 4 bases to trimming and J lost 4 bases, with 26 bases between them. The CDR3 is CASSRPPMGSGGFYEQYF. The CDR3 nucleotides read TGCGCCAGCAGTCGACCCCCGATGGGCTCCGGAGGCTTTTACGAGCAGTACTTC.

The chain employs TRBV4-1 and TRBJ1-2; 8 nucleotides agree with TRBD1. This CDR3 comprises 13 residues. The germline V gene has CDR1 MGHRA and CDR2 YSYEKL. The V segment lost 3 bases and the J segment 4 bases; nucleotides outside the gene matches: 1. CDR3 loop: CASSQDRAYGYTF. DNA for the CDR3: TGCGCCAGCAGCCAGGACAGGGCCTATGGCTACACCTTC.

This clone is a singleton in its sample. The chain couples TRBV5-4 to TRBJ1-4; weak D call: TRBD1 (5 bases). Per germline, CDR1 SGHNT and CDR2 YYREEE (reference sequence). The CDR3 contains 17 residues. Trimming removed 2 bases at V and 2 bases at J, with 16 bases between. CDR3 sequence reads: CASSLRGRLGTNEKLFF. CDR3 nucleotide sequence: TGTGCCAGCAGCTTAAGGGGAAGGCTGGGCACTAATGAAAAACTGTTTTTT.

The chain carries TRBV28 and TRBJ1-1, with 10 bases identical to TRBD1. The CDR3 length is 16 residues. Unmatched junction bases numbered 7, after V lost 6 bases and J lost 0 bases. Germline V CDR1 and CDR2: MDHEN, SYDVKM. CDR3: CASRPGQGFMNTEAFF. The CDR3 DNA follows: TGTGCCAGCAGGCCGGGACAGGGGTTCATGAACACTGAAGCTTTCTTT.

This clone was detected a few times. The chain uses TRBV9 and TRBJ2-1; TRBD2 aligns across 13 bases. Germline assignment: CDR1 SGDLS and CDR2 YYNGEE. The CDR3 runs 14 residues. Trimming at V came to 5 bases and at J to 7 bases, leaving 3 bases not matched to a gene. Here the CDR3 reads CASSGTSGNNEQFF. CDR3 sequence (DNA): TGTGCCAGCAGTGGGACTAGCGGGAATAATGAGCAGTTCTTC.

This clone was detected once. CDR3 residues: CASRGTTPWETQYF. In DNA form, the CDR3 reads TGTGCCAGCAGAGGGACTACACCTTGGGAGACCCAGTACTTC. The J gene is TRBJ2-5, the V gene TRBV5-6; 7 nucleotides line up with TRBD2. From germline, CDR1 is SGHDT and CDR2 YYEEEE. The CDR3 consists of 14 residues. V dropped 5 bases and J dropped 5; count of bases not matched to a gene: 9.

The chain employs TRBV2 and TRBJ1-1, with TRBD1 matching over 8 bases. This CDR3 comprises 15 residues. Germline V CDR1 and CDR2: SNHLY, FYNNEI. J was trimmed by 1 base and V by 6 bases; bases with no gene match: 7. CDR3 region: CASSGTGIGNTEAFF. In DNA form, the CDR3 reads TGTGCCAGCAGCGGGACAGGCATCGGGAACACTGAAGCTTTCTTT.

The chain links TRBV10-1 to TRBJ1-1; 7 bases are a match to TRBD1. Germline trimming cut 2 bases from V and 8 bases from J; bases unmatched to any gene: 8. The CDR3 loop spans 14 amino acids. Germline assignment: CDR1 WNHNN and CDR2 SYGVQD (reference sequence). This chain's CDR3 is CASSEEGARSEAFF. CDR3 in DNA: TGCGCCAGCAGTGAGGAGGGGGCCAGATCCGAAGCTTTCTTT.

V usage is TRBV28 and J usage is TRBJ2-1, with TRBD1 matching over 8 bases. The CDR3 has 14 residues. The V and J ends lost 7 bases and 3 bases, in that order; junction bases with no gene match: 5. Germline CDR1 reads MDHEN; CDR2 reads SYDVKM. Here the CDR3 reads CASTRTGGYNEQFF. In DNA form, the CDR3 reads TGTGCCAGCACAAGAACAGGGGGCTACAATGAGCAGTTCTTC. The complete variable domain, with remaining parts taken from reference TRBV28 and TRBJ2-1, reads DVKVTQSSRYLVKRTGEKVFLECVQDMDHENMFWYRQDPGLGLRLIYFSYDVKMKEKGDIPEGYSVSREKKERFSLILESASTNQTSMYLCASTRTGGYNEQFFGPGTRLTVL.

J is TRBJ2-1 and V is TRBV5-8; 9 nucleotides line up with TRBD1. The length of the CDR3 is 14 residues. In germline, CDR1 is SGHTS, CDR2 YDEGEE. Trimming removed 2 bases from V and 7 bases from J; junction bases left unmatched: 4. The CDR3 loop reads CASSFGQGWNEQFF. Written as DNA, the CDR3 is TGTGCCAGCAGCTTTGGACAGGGGTGGAATGAGCAGTTCTTC.

The chain carries TRBV4-1 and TRBJ1-6, with 8 bases aligning to TRBD1. The CDR3 runs to 15 residues. Germline V gives CDR1 MGHRA, CDR2 YSYEKL. Trimming took 1 base from V and 9 from J; bases not matched to a gene: 5. The CDR3 coding sequence is TGCGCCAGCAGCCAAGGAGTTACAGGGGGTTCACCCCTCCACTTT. It encodes CASSQGVTGGSPLHF.

This clone was detected only once. The chain combines TRBV18 with TRBJ1-2; TRBD1 agrees at 10 bases. The germline CDR1 and CDR2 sequences are KGHSH and LQKENI. The length of the CDR3 is 15 residues. V shed 2 bases, J shed 0 bases, and the junction held 0 bases outside the gene matches. The CDR3 reads CASSPGQGANYGYTF. The CDR3 DNA is TGTGCCAGCTCACCAGGACAGGGGGCTAACTATGGCTACACCTTC.

The chain is built from TRBV27 and TRBJ1-1, with 7 positions matching TRBD1. The trim removed 6 bases at V and 8 bases at J, leaving 12 bases unmatched. In germline, CDR1 is MNHEY, CDR2 SMNVEV (reference sequence). CDR3 length: 14 amino acids. As DNA, the CDR3 is TGTGCCAGCAGCCTCGAGGGTGGCAGGGGGGAAGCTTTCTTT. This translates into CASSLEGGRGEAFF.